The T cell receptor beta chain described here comes from a study of vaccination and CD4 T cells after COVID-19. On the study more broadly: Control cultures were supplied with a CEFX pool, an HIV-1 Nef pool, or no peptide at all. General study findings and limits: Spike mono-reactivity was found in 304 of 307 vaccine-specific clones from convalescent patients.

Germline CDR1 is LNHDA and CDR2 is SQIVND (reference sequence). The CDR3 contains 12 residues. V gave up 4 bases and J gave up 7 bases; unmatched junction bases: 3. This clonotype showed up just a few times. The antigen is not known. The Oncomine TCR Beta short-read assay sequenced DNA from cultured CD4+ T cells. TCRdb reprocessed the PCR reads via MiXCR and lists one record per CDR3 protein. The sample has approximately 24,000 distinct CDR3 sequences; 40% to 45% are singletons. Stated treatment: roughly 10-day PBMC culture with coronavirus spike peptide pools or control peptides (ViraFEST assay). The source material was CD4+ T cells from blood, cultured in vitro. The sequence was collected from a human donor who had recovered from COVID-19. The genes are TRBV19 and TRBJ1-2; 7 bases are shared with TRBD1. CDR3 amino acids: CASSTPGGGYTF. The CDR3 region has the DNA TGTGCCAGTAGTACGCCAGGGGGTGGCTACACCTTC.